The 23 T cell receptor beta chains below all came from one sample that was sequenced in a study of cytomegalovirus exposure and HLA in healthy donors. PCR employed 60 Vbeta and 13 Jbeta primers. Profiling relied on immunoSEQ multiplex PCR, and the TCRdb table lists in-frame clones only, not all of them. Among around 220,000 clones listed, approximately 80% were seen once. Sequencing input: PBMCs. These receptors were taken from a girl between 5 and 17 years old in good health and CMV-seronegative.

The rearrangement uses TRBV11-2 and TRBJ2-5; a weak D match, TRBD2 (5 bases). The CDR3 length is 18 residues. Germline V CDR1 and CDR2: SGHAT, FQNNGV. Trimming shortened V by 2 bases and J by 7 bases, and 26 bases separated the two germline ends. The CDR3, as DNA: TGTGCCAGCAGCTTATCGGGAACGGGCTCAAAACCGACGGGGACCCAGTACTTC. Its translation: CASSLSGTGSKPTGTQYF.

The V and J genes are TRBV30 and TRBJ2-7; D gene unclear. Trimming removed 3 bases from V and 3 bases from J, with 6 bases in between. CDR3 length equals 11 residues. Per germline, CDR1 GTSNPN and CDR2 SVGIG (reference sequence). CDR3 residues: CAWSPGYEQYF. In DNA, the CDR3 is TGTGCCTGGAGCCCGGGCTACGAGCAGTACTTC. The full variable domain, rest sourced from reference TRBV30 and TRBJ2-7, is SQTIHQWPATLVQPVGSPLSLECTVEGTSNPNLYWYRQAAGRGLQLLFYSVGIGQISSEVPQNLSASRPQDRQFILSSKKLLLSDSGFYLCAWSPGYEQYFGPGTRLTVT.

This clone was counted a few times. The chain combines TRBV6-1 with TRBJ2-7; 9 positions match TRBD1. The junction had 8 bases not matched to a gene; V was cut back by 6 bases and J by 5 bases. The germline CDR1 and CDR2 sequences are MNHNS and SASEGT. This CDR3 is built from 14 residues. In DNA form, the CDR3 reads TGTGCCAGCAGACCGGGACAGGGTCCCCACGAGCAGTACTTC. The encoded protein is CASRPGQGPHEQYF.

The V gene is TRBV28, the J gene TRBJ2-1; D perhaps matches TRBD1 (6 bases). Germline CDR1 is MDHEN and CDR2 is SYDVKM. This CDR3 is 12 amino acids long. Deletions cut 9 bases from V and 9 bases from J, with 15 bases between. CDR3 DNA sequence: TGTGCCAGTGCCGATATGGACAGTGAGCAGTTCTTC. This gives the protein CASADMDSEQFF.

This clone was detected a few times. The chain is built from TRBV18 and TRBJ1-1, with D maybe TRBD1 (5 bases). The CDR3 totals 13 residues. The V gene lost 5 bases and the J gene lost 8 bases, with 15 bases spanning the gap. Germline lookup yields CDR1 KGHSH and CDR2 LQKENI. In DNA form, the CDR3 reads TGTGCCAGCTCAGAAACAGGATTTGGGGAAGCTTTCTTT. This encodes CASSETGFGEAFF.

This clone was seen just once. The chain carries TRBV9 and TRBJ1-4; 12 bases match TRBD1. Germline values: CDR1 SGDLS, CDR2 YYNGEE. V lost 2 bases, J lost 3 bases, and 14 bases stayed unmatched. This CDR3 has 20 amino acids. The CDR3 sequence: CASSVSYRDRGRRANEKLFF. In DNA, the CDR3 is TGTGCCAGCAGCGTGTCGTACCGGGACAGGGGGCGTCGTGCTAATGAAAAACTGTTTTTT.

V gene TRBV7-9 combines with J gene TRBJ2-7, with a possible D match to TRBD2 (5 bases). The germline V gene has CDR1 SEHNR and CDR2 FQNEAQ (reference sequence). The CDR3 sequence is 15 residues long. V lost 5 bases, J lost 11 bases, and 25 bases lay in between. In nucleotides, the CDR3 is TGTGCCAGCAGCCCCAGCCGGGCTAGTGGAGGCGACAAGTACTTC. This sequence encodes CASSPSRASGGDKYF.

The chain carries TRBV10-1 and TRBJ2-1; no reliable D call. This CDR3 has 14 residues. V was trimmed by 2 bases and J by 0 bases, leaving 5 bases between them. Per the germline V gene, CDR1 is WNHNN and CDR2 is SYGVQD (reference sequence). CDR3 protein: CASSEPSSYNEQFF. The CDR3 nucleotides are TGCGCCAGCAGTGAGCCGAGCTCCTACAATGAGCAGTTCTTC.

This chain uses TRBV28 with TRBJ1-1, with 7 bases identical to TRBD1. The germline gives CDR1 MDHEN, CDR2 SYDVKM. CDR3 length: 16 residues. Trimming at V came to 5 bases and at J to 4 bases, leaving 13 bases not matched to a gene. The CDR3 coding sequence is TGTGCCAGCAGTCTCAACTTCGGAGGGGGCGCCACTGAAGCTTTCTTT. Translated: CASSLNFGGGATEAFF.

The genes are TRBV28 and TRBJ2-7; D is ambiguous. The CDR3 is 13 amino acids. Deletions cut 3 bases from V and 2 bases from J, with 8 bases between. Germline V gives CDR1 MDHEN, CDR2 SYDVKM. CDR3 nucleotides: TGTGCCAGCAGTTTCTCGAGTCCCTACGAGCAGTACTTC. It is translated as CASSFSSPYEQYF.

The chain employs TRBV10-2 and TRBJ2-7, with 9 nucleotides matching TRBD1. The J segment lost 2 bases and the V segment lost 5 bases, leaving 7 bases of the junction unmatched. Germline V gene lookup returns CDR1 WSHSY and CDR2 SAAADI. The CDR3 totals 15 residues. CDR3 nucleotides: TGCGCCAGCAGTTTGAGGACAGGGGAGACCTACGAGCAGTACTTC. This sequence encodes CASSLRTGETYEQYF.

The chain joins TRBV10-3 to TRBJ1-6; D possibly corresponds to TRBD1 (5 bases). V was pared by 6 bases and J by 7 bases, with 10 bases between. Germline CDR1 ENHRY, CDR2 SYGVKD. The CDR3 runs 13 residues. The CDR3, as DNA: TGTGCCATCAGGGACGGGGGAAATTCACCCCTCCACTTT. Protein product: CAIRDGGNSPLHF.

The genes are TRBV15 and TRBJ1-5; D is ambiguous. This CDR3 spans 15 amino acids. Germline V lookup: CDR1 LNHNV, CDR2 YYDKDF (reference sequence). V shed 0 bases and J shed 3 bases, with 9 bases lying between them. This CDR3 reads CATSRDTDYNQPQHF. CDR3 DNA: TGTGCCACCAGCAGAGATACGGACTACAATCAGCCCCAGCATTTT.

This sequence joins TRBV5-4 and TRBJ2-1, with a weak D call TRBD1 (6 bases). The CDR3 totals 15 residues. Trimming took 0 bases from V and 5 from J, leaving 12 bases between them. Germline values: CDR1 SGHNT, CDR2 YYREEE (reference sequence). The CDR3: CASSLGLGQNNEQFF. The CDR3 coding sequence is TGTGCCAGCAGCTTGGGTTTGGGACAAAACAATGAGCAGTTCTTC.

This chain uses TRBV27 with TRBJ1-5; D is possibly TRBD1 (6 bases). The germline V and J ends were trimmed by 0 bases and 4 bases, with 10 bases remaining between them. The germline CDR1 and CDR2 sequences are MNHEY and SMNVEV (reference sequence). There are 15 residues in the CDR3. The CDR3 DNA follows: TGTGCCAGCAGTTTATCGAACAGGGATAATCAGCCCCAGCATTTT. Its protein product is CASSLSNRDNQPQHF.

CDR3: CASSLYFQAGINGEQFF. The CDR3 coding sequence is TGCGCCAGCAGCTTGTACTTCCAAGCGGGAATTAATGGTGAGCAGTTCTTC. The V call is TRBV5-1, the J call TRBJ2-1; 7 nucleotides agree with TRBD2. From germline, CDR1 is SGHRS and CDR2 YFSETQ. V shed 1 base and J 9 bases; nucleotides not matched to a gene: 16. The CDR3 spans 17 residues.

The count of this clone is one. The V call is TRBV6-5, the J call TRBJ1-1, with 9 bases matching TRBD1. V was clipped by 6 bases and J by 3 bases; unmatched bases: 8. This CDR3 has 15 amino acids. Per the germline V gene, CDR1 is MNHEY and CDR2 is SVGAGI. DNA of the CDR3: TGTGCCAGCAGCCCCTCGGGACAGGGTGACACTGAAGCTTTCTTT. It is translated as CASSPSGQGDTEAFF.

The chain has TRBV5-4 and TRBJ2-7; the match to TRBD2 covers 10 bases. Germline-derived CDR1 and CDR2 are SGHNT and YYREEE (reference sequence). This CDR3 has 17 amino acids. V lost 4 bases to trimming and J lost 4 bases; unmatched junction nucleotides: 14. DNA of the CDR3: TGTGCCAGCAGCCCGGTCCGTAGCGGGGGGTACTCTTACGAGCAGTACTTC. Translated: CASSPVRSGGYSYEQYF.

This clone has a handful of counts. The V gene is TRBV29-1, the J gene TRBJ2-3; 8 bases map to TRBD1. The CDR3 runs 13 residues. Germline assignment: CDR1 SQVTM and CDR2 ANQGSEA. Trimming removed 4 bases from V and 4 bases from J; junction bases left unmatched: 4. In nucleotides, the CDR3 is TGCAGCGTTGTACAGGGGGGCTCAGATACGCAGTATTTT. Its translation is CSVVQGGSDTQYF.

In this sample, this clone turned up once. This chain connects TRBV28 to TRBJ2-7; D is perhaps TRBD1 (6 bases). Germline-derived CDR1 and CDR2 are MDHEN and SYDVKM. This CDR3 contains 14 residues. Deletions cut 1 base from V and 2 bases from J, with 9 bases between. This chain's CDR3 is CASSLLDSPYEQYF. Here the CDR3 DNA reads TGTGCCAGCAGTTTATTGGACAGCCCCTACGAGCAGTACTTC.

This chain joins TRBV18 and TRBJ1-1, with TRBD1 matching 7 bases. This CDR3 has 14 residues. V gave up 5 bases and J gave up 3 bases; unmatched junction bases: 6. In germline, CDR1 is KGHSH, CDR2 LQKENI. The CDR3 reads CASSTGTADTEAFF. CDR3 in DNA: TGTGCCAGCTCAACAGGGACAGCGGACACTGAAGCTTTCTTT.

This chain connects TRBV18 to TRBJ2-7; D might be TRBD2 (5 bases). The CDR3 runs to 16 residues. Germline V gene lookup returns CDR1 KGHSH and CDR2 LQKENI. Trimming removed 0 bases at V and 9 bases at J, with 21 bases between. The CDR3 DNA reads TGTGCCAGCTCACCACCGACGTTTGGACCCGGGAAGGGGCAGTACTTC. Translation gives CASSPPTFGPGKGQYF.

This chain uses TRBV18 with TRBJ1-3; no definite D call. Trimming cost V 6 bases and J 0 bases, with 12 bases left between them. The length of the CDR3 is 15 residues. Germline CDR1 and CDR2: KGHSH and LQKENI. The CDR3 nucleotides read TGTGCCAGCTCGACGGCGTCTAGCTCTGGAAACACCATATATTTT. Amino acid sequence: CASSTASSSGNTIYF.